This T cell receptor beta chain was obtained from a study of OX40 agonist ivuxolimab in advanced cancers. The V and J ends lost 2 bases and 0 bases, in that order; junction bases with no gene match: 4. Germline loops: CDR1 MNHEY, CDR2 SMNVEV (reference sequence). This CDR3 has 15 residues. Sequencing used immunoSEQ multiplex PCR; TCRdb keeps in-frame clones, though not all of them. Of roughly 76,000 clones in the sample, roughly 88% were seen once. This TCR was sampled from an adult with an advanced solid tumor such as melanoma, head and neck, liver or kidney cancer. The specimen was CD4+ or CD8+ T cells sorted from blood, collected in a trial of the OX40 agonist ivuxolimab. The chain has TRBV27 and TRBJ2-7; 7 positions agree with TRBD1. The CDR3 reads CASSLKGDSSYEQYF. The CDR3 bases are TGTGCCAGCAGTTTAAAGGGGGACAGCTCCTACGAGCAGTACTTC.